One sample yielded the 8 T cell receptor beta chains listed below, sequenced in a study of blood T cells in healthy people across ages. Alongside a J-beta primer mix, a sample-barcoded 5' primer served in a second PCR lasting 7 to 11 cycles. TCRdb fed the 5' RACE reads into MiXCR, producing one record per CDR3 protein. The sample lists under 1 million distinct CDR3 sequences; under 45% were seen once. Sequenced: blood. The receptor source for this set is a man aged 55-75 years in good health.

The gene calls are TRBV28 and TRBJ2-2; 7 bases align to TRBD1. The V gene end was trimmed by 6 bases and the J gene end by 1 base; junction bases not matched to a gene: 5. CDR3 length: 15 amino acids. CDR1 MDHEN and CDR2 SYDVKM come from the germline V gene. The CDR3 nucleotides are TGTGCCAGCAGCACCGGGACAGAGAACACCGGGGAGCTGTTTTTT. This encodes CASSTGTENTGELFF.

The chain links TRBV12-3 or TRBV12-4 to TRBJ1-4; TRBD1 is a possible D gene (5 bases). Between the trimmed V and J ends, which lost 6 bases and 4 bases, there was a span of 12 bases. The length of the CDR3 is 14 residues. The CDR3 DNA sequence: TGTGCCAGCAGCTACCGGGACCTTAATGAAAAACTGTTTTTT. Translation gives CASSYRDLNEKLFF.

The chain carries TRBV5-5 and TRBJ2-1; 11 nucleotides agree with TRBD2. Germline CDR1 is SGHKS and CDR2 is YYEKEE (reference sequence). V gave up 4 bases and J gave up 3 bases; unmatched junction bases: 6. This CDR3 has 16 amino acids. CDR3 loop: CASSTLAGGVYNEQFF. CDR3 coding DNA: TGTGCCAGCAGCACGCTAGCGGGGGGAGTCTACAATGAGCAGTTCTTC. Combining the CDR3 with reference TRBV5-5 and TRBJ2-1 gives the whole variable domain DAGVTQSPTHLIKTRGQQVTLRCSPISGHKSVSWYQQVLGQGPQFIFQYYEKEERGRGNFPDRFSARQFPNYSSELNVNALLLGDSALYLCASSTLAGGVYNEQFFGPGTRLTVL.

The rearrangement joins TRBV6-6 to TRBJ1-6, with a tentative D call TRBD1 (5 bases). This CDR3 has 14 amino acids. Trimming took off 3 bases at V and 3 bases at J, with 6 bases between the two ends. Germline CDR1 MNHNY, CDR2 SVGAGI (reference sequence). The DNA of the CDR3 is TGTGCCAGCAGTTATGACAGCTATAATTCACCCCTCCACTTT. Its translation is CASSYDSYNSPLHF.

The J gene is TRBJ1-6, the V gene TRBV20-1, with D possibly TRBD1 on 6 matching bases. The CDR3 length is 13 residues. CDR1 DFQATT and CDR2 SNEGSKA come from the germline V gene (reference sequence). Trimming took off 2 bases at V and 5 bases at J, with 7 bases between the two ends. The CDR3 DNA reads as TGCAGTGCTAGATACAGGGATAATTCACCCCTCCACTTT. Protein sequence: CSARYRDNSPLHF.

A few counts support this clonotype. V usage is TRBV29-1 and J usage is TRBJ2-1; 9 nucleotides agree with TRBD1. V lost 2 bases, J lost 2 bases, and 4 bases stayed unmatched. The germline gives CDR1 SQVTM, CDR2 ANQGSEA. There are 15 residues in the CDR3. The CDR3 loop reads CSVETWTGAYNEQFF. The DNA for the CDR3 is TGCAGCGTTGAAACATGGACAGGGGCCTACAATGAGCAGTTCTTC.

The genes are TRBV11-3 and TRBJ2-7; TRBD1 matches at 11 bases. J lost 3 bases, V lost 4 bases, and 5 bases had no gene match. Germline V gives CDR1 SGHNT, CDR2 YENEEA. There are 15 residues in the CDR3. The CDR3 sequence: CASSSRGTGGYEQYF. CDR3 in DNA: TGTGCCAGCAGCTCGCGGGGGACAGGGGGCTACGAGCAGTACTTC.

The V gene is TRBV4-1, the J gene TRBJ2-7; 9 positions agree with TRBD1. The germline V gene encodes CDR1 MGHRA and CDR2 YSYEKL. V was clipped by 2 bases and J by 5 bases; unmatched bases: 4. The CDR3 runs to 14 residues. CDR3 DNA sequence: TGCGCCAGCAGCCAACGGACAGGGGAAAACGAGCAGTACTTC. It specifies CASSQRTGENEQYF.